This is a list of T cell receptor beta chains from one sample in a study of response to subunit inactivated influenza vaccine. TCRdb reprocessed the RT-PCR reads with MiXCR, giving one entry per CDR3 protein. This sample has 450,000 to 700,000 distinct CDR3 sequences, with roughly 15% found just once. The sequencing here drew on PBMCs from blood, taken about 12 days after vaccination. These receptors came from a man aged 45-60 years who received an inactivated influenza vaccine. Both conserved end residues are part of each CDR3. Fields, in order: V gene, clone size, J gene, CDR3 length, D gene, CDR3 protein, CDR3 DNA. The D gene is left open where the match is weak. Only part of the rows carry a size: once, few, many, or a class if the clone is expanded.

v_gene: TRBV7-9; abundance: NA; j_gene: TRBJ2-1; len: 16; d_gene: TRBD1; CDR3aa: CASSLTGTGIFNEKFF; CDR3nt: TGTGCCAGCAGCTTGACCGGGACAGGGATTTTCAATGAGAAGTTCTTC
v_gene: TRBV7-2; abundance: few; j_gene: TRBJ2-2; len: 14; d_gene: NA; CDR3aa: CASSLVSVAGELFF; CDR3nt: TGTGCCAGCAGCTTAGTTTCCGTTGCCGGGGAGCTGTTTTTT
v_gene: TRBV6-2/TRBV6-3; abundance: NA; j_gene: TRBJ2-2; len: 13; d_gene: NA; CDR3aa: CASSYMQTGELFF; CDR3nt: TGTGCCAGCAGTTACATGCAAACCGGGGAGCTGTTTTTT
v_gene: TRBV6-1; abundance: NA; j_gene: TRBJ1-1; len: 16; d_gene: TRBD1; CDR3aa: CASSGTGGPQNTEAFF; CDR3nt: TGTGCCAGCAGCGGGACAGGGGGCCCGCAGAACACTGAAGCTTTCTTT
v_gene: TRBV10-3; abundance: NA; j_gene: TRBJ2-3; len: 18; d_gene: TRBD1; CDR3aa: CAISLKMDRGWGTDTQYF; CDR3nt: TGTGCCATCAGCCTAAAAATGGACAGGGGATGGGGAACAGATACGCAGTATTTT
v_gene: TRBV3-1; abundance: many; j_gene: TRBJ2-7; len: 15; d_gene: NA; CDR3aa: CASSQDLDSLSLQYF; CDR3nt: TGTGCCAGCAGCCAAGATTTGGACAGTCTCTCCTTGCAGTACTTC
v_gene: TRBV28; abundance: NA; j_gene: TRBJ2-3; len: 13; d_gene: TRBD2; CDR3aa: CASSGAGLATQYF; CDR3nt: TGTGCCAGCAGTGGAGCGGGACTAGCTACGCAGTATTTT
v_gene: TRBV6-2/TRBV6-3; abundance: NA; j_gene: TRBJ1-5; len: 13; d_gene: NA; CDR3aa: CASGWAGNQPQHF; CDR3nt: TGTGCCAGCGGTTGGGCGGGCAATCAGCCCCAGCATTTT
v_gene: TRBV12-3/TRBV12-4; abundance: NA; j_gene: TRBJ1-4; len: 14; d_gene: TRBD1; CDR3aa: CASTETGTNEKLFF; CDR3nt: TGTGCCAGCACCGAGACAGGGACTAATGAAAAACTGTTTTTT
v_gene: TRBV7-2; abundance: NA; j_gene: TRBJ2-7; len: 15; d_gene: TRBD2; CDR3aa: CASSSRPAGVDEQYF; CDR3nt: TGTGCCAGCAGCTCCCGTCCAGCGGGAGTGGACGAGCAGTACTTC
v_gene: TRBV27; abundance: NA; j_gene: TRBJ2-1; len: 15; d_gene: TRBD2; CDR3aa: CASSFGTSGDNEQFF; CDR3nt: TGTGCCAGCAGTTTCGGGACTAGCGGAGACAATGAGCAGTTCTTC
v_gene: TRBV28; abundance: few; j_gene: TRBJ1-1; len: 13; d_gene: NA; CDR3aa: CASSLISGTEAFF; CDR3nt: TGTGCCAGCAGTTTAATCAGCGGGACTGAAGCTTTCTTT
v_gene: TRBV5-1; abundance: NA; j_gene: TRBJ2-7; len: 14; d_gene: TRBD1; CDR3aa: CASSSDRGIYEQYF; CDR3nt: TGCGCCAGCAGCTCGGACAGGGGGATATACGAGCAGTACTTC
v_gene: TRBV29-1; abundance: few; j_gene: TRBJ1-1; len: 13; d_gene: TRBD1; CDR3aa: CSAVGTGNTEAFF; CDR3nt: TGCAGCGCCGTAGGGACAGGGAACACTGAAGCTTTCTTT
v_gene: TRBV5-1; abundance: many; j_gene: TRBJ2-5; len: 13; d_gene: NA; CDR3aa: CASSLRFGETQYF; CDR3nt: TGCGCCAGCAGCTTGCGGTTTGGAGAGACCCAGTACTTC
v_gene: TRBV5-1; abundance: many; j_gene: TRBJ1-6; len: 14; d_gene: NA; CDR3aa: CASSLRQGRSPLHF; CDR3nt: TGCGCCAGCAGCTTGAGGCAGGGGAGGTCACCCCTCCACTTT
v_gene: TRBV27; abundance: NA; j_gene: TRBJ1-3; len: 17; d_gene: TRBD1; CDR3aa: CASSGNPRGLRGDTIYF; CDR3nt: TGTGCCAGCAGTGGAAACCCCAGGGGGCTTCGGGGAGACACCATATATTTT
v_gene: TRBV7-3; abundance: few; j_gene: TRBJ2-3; len: 17; d_gene: NA; CDR3aa: CASSLAFPGAGPDTQYF; CDR3nt: TGTGCCAGCAGCTTAGCATTCCCAGGGGCTGGTCCAGATACGCAGTATTTT
v_gene: TRBV20-1; abundance: many; j_gene: TRBJ1-5; len: 18; d_gene: TRBD1; CDR3aa: CSASSLGQGLANNQPQHF; CDR3nt: TGCAGTGCTAGTAGTCTGGGACAGGGTTTAGCCAACAATCAGCCCCAGCATTTT
v_gene: TRBV30; abundance: few; j_gene: TRBJ1-5; len: 13; d_gene: TRBD1; CDR3aa: CAWRQGAGQPQHF; CDR3nt: TGTGCCTGGAGGCAGGGGGCAGGTCAGCCCCAGCATTTT
v_gene: TRBV24-1; abundance: NA; j_gene: TRBJ2-1; len: 13; d_gene: NA; CDR3aa: CATSDYRTDEQFF; CDR3nt: TGTGCCACCAGTGATTACAGGACAGATGAGCAGTTCTTC
v_gene: TRBV28; abundance: many; j_gene: TRBJ1-5; len: 15; d_gene: NA; CDR3aa: CASSFASNSNQPQHF; CDR3nt: TGTGCCAGCAGTTTTGCCAGCAACAGCAATCAGCCCCAGCATTTT
v_gene: TRBV4-2; abundance: few; j_gene: TRBJ1-1; len: 17; d_gene: TRBD1; CDR3aa: CASSQMRIQGRNTEAFF; CDR3nt: TGTGCCAGCAGCCAGATGAGAATACAGGGGAGGAACACTGAAGCTTTCTTT
v_gene: TRBV15; abundance: few; j_gene: TRBJ2-1; len: 16; d_gene: NA; CDR3aa: CATSRDLGPTTNEQFF; CDR3nt: TGTGCCACCAGCAGAGATTTAGGACCAACCACCAATGAGCAGTTCTTC
v_gene: TRBV7-9; abundance: NA; j_gene: TRBJ2-2; len: 15; d_gene: NA; CDR3aa: CASSGRGGPSGELFF; CDR3nt: TGTGCCAGCAGCGGCCGTGGGGGCCCGTCTGGGGAGCTGTTTTTT
v_gene: TRBV7-9; abundance: NA; j_gene: TRBJ2-7; len: 17; d_gene: NA; CDR3aa: CASGTGLGGIKSYEQYF; CDR3nt: TGTGCCAGCGGTACGGGTTTAGGAGGTATCAAATCCTACGAGCAGTACTTC
v_gene: TRBV6-2/TRBV6-3; abundance: few; j_gene: TRBJ1-1; len: 17; d_gene: TRBD1; CDR3aa: CASSRQGRNLEGTEAFF; CDR3nt: TGTGCCAGCAGCCGACAGGGACGAAACCTAGAAGGCACTGAAGCTTTCTTT
v_gene: TRBV5-1; abundance: NA; j_gene: TRBJ1-1; len: 15; d_gene: NA; CDR3aa: CASSLVSGGLTEAFF; CDR3nt: TGCGCCAGCAGCTTGGTCTCGGGGGGCCTCACTGAAGCTTTCTTT
v_gene: TRBV7-2; abundance: NA; j_gene: TRBJ2-7; len: 13; d_gene: TRBD1; CDR3aa: CASTGQGSYEQYF; CDR3nt: TGTGCCAGCACCGGACAGGGGTCCTACGAGCAGTACTTC
v_gene: TRBV19; abundance: NA; j_gene: TRBJ2-2; len: 15; d_gene: TRBD2; CDR3aa: CASRAASGYTGELFF; CDR3nt: TGTGCCAGTAGGGCTGCTAGCGGATACACCGGGGAGCTGTTTTTT
v_gene: TRBV10-3; abundance: few; j_gene: TRBJ2-3; len: 16; d_gene: TRBD1; CDR3aa: CATTTGTGDSTDTQYF; CDR3nt: TGTGCCACAACCACCGGGACAGGGGACAGCACAGATACGCAGTATTTT
v_gene: TRBV7-9; abundance: NA; j_gene: TRBJ2-1; len: 17; d_gene: TRBD2; CDR3aa: CASTPLIGAGDYNEQFF; CDR3nt: TGTGCCAGCACCCCCCTTATTGGTGCGGGAGATTACAATGAGCAGTTCTTC
v_gene: TRBV7-9; abundance: NA; j_gene: TRBJ2-1; len: 15; d_gene: TRBD1; CDR3aa: CASSRRDSRLNEQFF; CDR3nt: TGTGCCAGCAGTCGCCGGGACAGTCGGTTGAATGAGCAGTTCTTC
v_gene: TRBV15; abundance: NA; j_gene: TRBJ2-1; len: 14; d_gene: TRBD1; CDR3aa: CATSRTGGFNEQFF; CDR3nt: TGTGCCACCAGCAGGACAGGGGGCTTCAATGAGCAGTTCTTC
v_gene: TRBV7-2; abundance: few; j_gene: TRBJ2-7; len: 15; d_gene: NA; CDR3aa: CASSPVASANYEQYF; CDR3nt: TGTGCCAGCAGCCCGGTGGCTAGCGCAAACTACGAGCAGTACTTC
v_gene: TRBV11-2; abundance: few; j_gene: TRBJ2-1; len: 15; d_gene: TRBD2; CDR3aa: CASSYQAGGRNEQFF; CDR3nt: TGTGCCAGCAGCTATCAAGCGGGGGGGCGGAATGAGCAGTTCTTC
v_gene: TRBV20-1; abundance: many; j_gene: TRBJ1-2; len: 14; d_gene: NA; CDR3aa: CSARSGLQGRGYTF; CDR3nt: TGCAGTGCTAGATCGGGTCTACAGGGTCGGGGCTACACCTTC
v_gene: TRBV9; abundance: NA; j_gene: TRBJ2-2; len: 18; d_gene: TRBD1; CDR3aa: CASSAGTGGYPNTGELFF; CDR3nt: TGTGCCAGCAGCGCAGGGACAGGGGGGTACCCTAACACCGGGGAGCTGTTTTTT
v_gene: TRBV4-1; abundance: NA; j_gene: TRBJ2-4; len: 16; d_gene: TRBD1; CDR3aa: CASSQDRTGSRKIQYF; CDR3nt: TGCGCCAGCAGCCAAGATCGGACAGGGTCGAGAAAGATTCAGTACTTC
v_gene: TRBV12-3/TRBV12-4; abundance: many; j_gene: TRBJ2-3; len: 13; d_gene: NA; CDR3aa: CASTSLLGDTQYF; CDR3nt: TGTGCCAGCACCTCACTGCTGGGCGATACGCAGTATTTT
v_gene: TRBV29-1; abundance: many; j_gene: TRBJ1-2; len: 13; d_gene: TRBD1; CDR3aa: CSVDLQGGYGYTF; CDR3nt: TGCAGCGTTGACCTACAGGGGGGCTATGGCTACACCTTC
v_gene: TRBV2; abundance: NA; j_gene: TRBJ2-3; len: 15; d_gene: TRBD1; CDR3aa: CASRTGTGVTDTQYF; CDR3nt: TGTGCCAGCAGAACCGGGACAGGGGTCACAGATACGCAGTATTTT
v_gene: TRBV4-1; abundance: NA; j_gene: TRBJ2-1; len: 15; d_gene: NA; CDR3aa: CASSQDQRGYNEQFF; CDR3nt: TGCGCCAGCAGCCAAGATCAGAGGGGTTACAATGAGCAGTTCTTC
v_gene: TRBV9; abundance: NA; j_gene: TRBJ2-7; len: 16; d_gene: TRBD2; CDR3aa: CASSVAWASGVYEQYF; CDR3nt: TGTGCCAGCAGCGTAGCTTGGGCTAGCGGGGTCTACGAGCAGTACTTC
v_gene: TRBV11-2; abundance: few; j_gene: TRBJ2-3; len: 15; d_gene: NA; CDR3aa: CASSPGTAYTDTQYF; CDR3nt: TGTGCCAGCAGTCCCGGGACGGCGTACACAGATACGCAGTATTTT
v_gene: TRBV7-2; abundance: few; j_gene: TRBJ1-1; len: 12; d_gene: TRBD1; CDR3aa: CASSRQGFEAFF; CDR3nt: TGTGCCAGCAGCCGACAGGGGTTTGAAGCTTTCTTT